This TCR beta chain was captured in a study of identical twins. TCRdb re-derived calls from the 5' RACE reads in MiXCR, one entry per CDR3 protein. The sample lists 1.5 million to 2 million distinct CDR3 sequences, roughly 35% occurring once. In regard to this clonotype: Its antigen is currently unknown.

Deletions cut 4 bases from V and 4 bases from J, with 14 bases between. CDR1 is SGHRS, CDR2 YFSETQ, per germline. This CDR3 is built from 14 residues. Study results and caveats: While abundant cord blood beta clonotypes carried fewer insertions, memory repertoires showed no such pattern. Among out-of-frame alpha sequences shared by twins, low generation probability occurred in excess. Not following the same donors, the study drew its conclusions from cross-sectional statistical analysis.

This chain links TRBV5-1 with TRBJ1-2; D unresolved. What was sequenced was cord blood. The receptor's source is a newborn girl in good health. The DNA of the CDR3 is TGCGCCAGCAGCGCGACGGAGTACCTCTATGGCTACACCTTC. It is translated as CASSATEYLYGYTF.